The entry below gives a single TCR beta chain sequence along with its context. TCRdb independently ran MiXCR on the RT-PCR reads; one entry per CDR3 protein. The repertoire has roughly 960,000 distinct CDR3 sequences, about a sixth of them found once; the top ten carry around 6%. This sample was taken from a study of patients and donors after allogeneic stem cell transplantation. CDR1 and CDR2 (germline): KGHDR, SFDVKD. V lost 4 bases, J lost 5 bases, and 23 bases lay in between. The CDR3 runs to 17 residues. The rearrangement joins TRBV24-1 to TRBJ2-7; the D is unclear. The TCR was taken from a human donor who was either an allogeneic HSCT recipient or a stem cell or donor lymphocyte infusion donor (not recorded which). It is not recorded whose cells these are; they may come from a transplant donor. The specimen was blood, either unsorted or a sorted T cell fraction (not recorded which). CDR3 DNA sequence: TGTGCCACCAGTGACACGGTTCATCCGAGACGGAACCACGAGCAGTACTTC. It translates to CATSDTVHPRRNHEQYF.